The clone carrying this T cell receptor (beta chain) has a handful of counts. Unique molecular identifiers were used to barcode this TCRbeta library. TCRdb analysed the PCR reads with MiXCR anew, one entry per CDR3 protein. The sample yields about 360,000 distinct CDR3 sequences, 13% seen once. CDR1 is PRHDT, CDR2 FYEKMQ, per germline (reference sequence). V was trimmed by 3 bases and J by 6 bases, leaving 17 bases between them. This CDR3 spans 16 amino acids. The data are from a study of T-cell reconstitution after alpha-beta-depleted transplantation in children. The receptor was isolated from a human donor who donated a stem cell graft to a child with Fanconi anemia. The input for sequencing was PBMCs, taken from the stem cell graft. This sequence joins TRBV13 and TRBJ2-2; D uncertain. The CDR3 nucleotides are TGTGCCAGCAGCTTCAAGGGCCCCGGCTCATCCGGGGAGCTGTTTTTT. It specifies CASSFKGPGSSGELFF.